The 30 T cell receptor beta chains given below trace back to one sample, sequenced in a study of blood T cells in healthy people across ages (dated by TCRdb to between 2014 and 2017). The protocol used for the library was 5' RACE. This sample was sequenced with an Illumina HiSeq 2500. A second roughly 7 to 11 cycle PCR used a sample-barcoded 5' primer and a J-beta primer mix. Clones were called with MiXCR by TCRdb after fastp trimmed the public reads at Q25, and only in-frame beta chains were retained. Every distinct CDR3 protein forms one entry, paired with its most common genes and DNA. The sample data list around 850,000 distinct CDR3 sequences, and about 36% of these were observed just once. Together, the top ten hold roughly 13% of the sample. The sample was blood. These receptors all come from a man between 18 and 35 years old in good health.

This clonotype was detected a few times. The genes are TRBV29-1 and TRBJ1-2; D not resolved. Trimming cost V 1 base and J 4 bases, with 10 bases left between them. This CDR3 is built from 13 residues. Per the germline V gene, CDR1 is SQVTM and CDR2 is ANQGSEA. The CDR3 DNA reads as TGCAGCGTTGAAGGGGTGGAGTCCTATGGCTACACCTTC. Its protein product is CSVEGVESYGYTF.

The chain combines TRBV4-1 with TRBJ2-3, with D perhaps assigned TRBD1 or TRBD2 (6 bases each). Per the germline V gene, CDR1 is MGHRA and CDR2 is YSYEKL. V was clipped by 1 base and J by 0 bases, with 14 bases between them. This CDR3 has 17 residues. Here the CDR3 DNA reads TGCGCCAGCAGCCAAGTCCCCCGGGGGCGGAGCACAGATACGCAGTATTTT. It yields the protein CASSQVPRGRSTDTQYF.

The chain has TRBV6-5 and TRBJ2-7; D gene unclear. Germline CDR1 is MNHEY and CDR2 is SVGAGI. The CDR3 is 11 amino acids. The V and J ends lost 6 bases and 6 bases respectively, with 9 bases between them. The CDR3 DNA reads as TGTGCCAGCAGGTCCTCAGCCGAGCAGTACTTC. Protein product: CASRSSAEQYF.

This clonotype was seen a few times. This may come from a read error, since a much larger clone is one base off. The genes are TRBV4-3 and TRBJ2-5; the match to TRBD2 covers 8 bases. Per germline, CDR1 LGHNA and CDR2 YSLEER. V was clipped by 5 bases and J by 11 bases; unmatched bases: 16. The CDR3 has 15 amino acids. CDR3 in DNA: TGCGCCAGCAGCGATCGAGCGGGGGAGCTCAATGAGCAGTACTTC. Translating gives CASSDRAGELNEQYF.

This sequence joins TRBV28 and TRBJ2-1; possible D gene TRBD2, 7 bases. This CDR3 region has 14 residues. Germline-derived CDR1 and CDR2 are MDHEN and SYDVKM. The ends were cut back, 3 bases at V and 8 bases at J, with 14 bases in the middle. The CDR3 region has the DNA TGTGCCAGCAGTTTTGAGGGGGGGCGCGATGAGCAGTTCTTC. Its protein is CASSFEGGRDEQFF.

This clonotype was found a few times. The rearrangement joins TRBV15 to TRBJ2-1; maybe TRBD2 (7 bases). CDR3 size: 16 residues. The germline V gene encodes CDR1 LNHNV and CDR2 YYDKDF (reference sequence). V was clipped by 3 bases and J by 7 bases, with 19 bases between them. CDR3 loop: CATSRDGGGQRNEQFF. Here the CDR3 DNA reads TGTGCCACCAGCAGGGATGGGGGGGGGCAAAGAAATGAGCAGTTCTTC.

The rearrangement joins TRBV29-1 to TRBJ2-3, with D perhaps given as TRBD1 or TRBD2 (5 bases each). V was shortened by 0 bases and J by 10 bases, with 17 bases between the two germline ends. Germline CDR1 reads SQVTM; CDR2 reads ANQGSEA. This CDR3 region has 14 residues. Here the CDR3 reads CSVEDGDGWDAQYF. As DNA, the CDR3 is TGCAGCGTTGAAGATGGGGACGGGTGGGATGCGCAGTATTTT.

This clonotype was seen a single time. The rearrangement links TRBV5-1 to TRBJ2-5; D not certain. The germline gives CDR1 SGHRS, CDR2 YFSETQ. Trimming took off 4 bases at V and 7 bases at J, with 14 bases between the two ends. This CDR3 has 13 amino acids. The CDR3 sequence is CASSLAEAGTQYF. CDR3 bases: TGCGCCAGCAGCCTCGCCGAGGCTGGGACCCAGTACTTC.

The V gene is TRBV3-1, the J gene TRBJ2-1, with D possibly TRBD2 on 6 matching bases. CDR3 size: 17 residues. The germline V gene has CDR1 LGHDT and CDR2 YNNKEL (reference sequence). V was shortened by 3 bases and J by 2 bases, with 17 bases between the two germline ends. The CDR3 loop reads CASSQDLAAGTYNEQFF. CDR3 coding DNA: TGTGCCAGCAGCCAGGACCTTGCGGCGGGGACCTACAATGAGCAGTTCTTC.

The chain employs TRBV12-3 or TRBV12-4 and TRBJ1-6; no clear D. V gave up 0 bases and J gave up 10 bases, with 7 bases separating them. The CDR3 has 13 residues. CDR3 residues: CASSLALDSPLHF. CDR3 DNA: TGTGCCAGCAGTTTAGCGCTTGACTCACCCCTCCACTTT.

The chain is built from TRBV7-2 and TRBJ1-1, with a possible D match to TRBD1 (5 bases). The germline CDR1 and CDR2 sequences are SGHTA and FQGNSA. The CDR3 consists of 13 residues. With 5 bases removed from V and 3 bases from J, the gap between germline ends came to 10 bases. The CDR3 sequence is CASSRAGYTEAFF. The CDR3 bases are TGTGCCAGCAGCCGAGCAGGGTACACTGAAGCTTTCTTT.

The chain couples TRBV28 to TRBJ1-1, with 7 nucleotides matching TRBD1. The CDR3 contains 15 residues. J gave up 3 bases and V 6 bases, and 10 bases lay outside the gene matches. Germline CDR1 reads MDHEN; CDR2 reads SYDVKM. The CDR3 bases are TGTGCCAGCAGCCCGGGGGGGCAGGGGGACACTGAAGCTTTCTTT. It specifies CASSPGGQGDTEAFF.

The sample holds a few counts of this clonotype. The chain couples TRBV4-3 to TRBJ1-2; 7 bases fit TRBD1. V was clipped by 1 base and J by 8 bases; unmatched bases: 16. CDR1 and CDR2 from the germline V gene are LGHNA and YSLEER. The CDR3 sequence is 17 residues long. CDR3 sequence reads: CASSQGLNRGDIAGYTF. The CDR3 DNA sequence: TGCGCCAGCAGCCAAGGGCTGAACAGGGGAGATATAGCCGGCTACACCTTC.

Worth noting for this clonotype: This may be a read error, as it is one base from a much larger clone. The chain links TRBV7-9 to TRBJ1-2; the D is unclear. V was clipped by 6 bases and J by 4 bases, with 6 bases between them. CDR3 length: 11 amino acids. Per germline, CDR1 SEHNR and CDR2 FQNEAQ (reference sequence). The CDR3 here is CASRGPYGYTF. DNA for the CDR3: TGTGCCAGCAGAGGCCCCTATGGCTACACCTTC.

This clonotype was seen ten or more times. The V call is TRBV14, the J call TRBJ1-2; unclear D gene. CDR3 length: 16 residues. Germline CDR1 and CDR2: SGHDN and FVKESK. Trimming removed 0 bases from V and 4 bases from J, with 15 bases in between. CDR3 residues: CASSQEYPSVRYGYTF. The CDR3 DNA sequence: TGTGCCAGCAGCCAAGAGTACCCCAGCGTCCGCTATGGCTACACCTTC.

The chain joins TRBV7-9 to TRBJ2-7; D gene unclear. The CDR3 sequence is 11 residues long. The germline V gene has CDR1 SEHNR and CDR2 FQNEAQ (reference sequence). Trimming removed 6 bases from V and 4 bases from J, with 7 bases in between. The CDR3 sequence: CASRSQYEQYF. The DNA for the CDR3 is TGTGCCAGCAGGAGCCAGTACGAGCAGTACTTC.

DNA for the CDR3: TGTGCCAGCAGCCACCAAATCCTAGCGGGGGGCCAGGGGGGACACAATGAGCAGTTCTTC. Amino acids: CASSHQILAGGQGGHNEQFF. This chain connects TRBV4-2 to TRBJ2-1; the match to TRBD2 covers 11 bases. Germline CDR1 LGHNA, CDR2 YNFKEQ. With 3 bases clipped from V and 5 bases from J, the junction kept 18 bases outside the gene matches. The CDR3 is made up of 20 amino acids.

The gene calls are TRBV6-6 and TRBJ1-6; 7 positions match TRBD1. The V and J ends lost 4 bases and 4 bases, in that order; junction bases with no gene match: 10. This CDR3 has 17 amino acids. Germline V gene lookup returns CDR1 MNHNY and CDR2 SVGAGI (reference sequence). The CDR3 sequence is CASSSTRQGAYNSPLHF. CDR3 nucleotides: TGTGCCAGCAGTTCCACCCGACAGGGCGCTTATAATTCACCCCTCCACTTT.

This clonotype was observed a handful of times. The V call is TRBV4-2, the J call TRBJ2-7, with TRBD1 matching 8 bases. The CDR3 has 14 residues. The junction had 7 bases not matched to a gene; V was cut back by 4 bases and J by 5 bases. The germline CDR1 and CDR2 sequences are LGHNA and YNFKEQ. The CDR3 DNA sequence: TGTGCCAGCAGCCGCACAGGGGGGCTGGACGAGCAGTACTTC. Its protein is CASSRTGGLDEQYF.

V is TRBV4-3 and J is TRBJ1-1; D uncertain. CDR1 and CDR2 from the germline V gene are LGHNA and YSLEER. The CDR3 spans 14 residues. The V and J ends lost 1 base and 3 bases respectively, with 9 bases between them. The CDR3 sequence is CASSQGLLDTEAFF. In DNA form, the CDR3 reads TGCGCCAGCAGCCAAGGACTCCTCGACACTGAAGCTTTCTTT.

The gene calls are TRBV10-3 and TRBJ2-1, with TRBD1 identical over 8 bases. Trimming cost V 5 bases and J 2 bases; bases outside gene matches: 2. Germline loops: CDR1 ENHRY, CDR2 SYGVKD. This CDR3 is 14 amino acids long. The CDR3 loop is CAISWTGPYNEQFF. The CDR3 DNA is TGTGCCATCAGTTGGACAGGGCCCTACAATGAGCAGTTCTTC.

This clonotype was picked up many times. V gene TRBV27 combines with J gene TRBJ1-2; D not resolved. Germline-derived CDR1 and CDR2 are MNHEY and SMNVEV (reference sequence). V was clipped by 5 bases and J by 4 bases, with 8 bases between them. The CDR3 covers 12 residues. The CDR3 sequence is CASSPYGYGYTF. The CDR3 DNA reads TGTGCCAGCAGTCCCTATGGCTATGGCTACACCTTC.

The chain is built from TRBV7-2 and TRBJ1-4; D may be TRBD1 (5 bases). The ends were cut back, 5 bases at V and 7 bases at J, with 17 bases in the middle. Germline CDR1 SGHTA, CDR2 FQGNSA. This CDR3 is built from 15 residues. The CDR3 coding sequence is TGTGCCAGCAGCGGATCGGGGGGGAGTGGTGAAAAACTGTTTTTT. This encodes CASSGSGGSGEKLFF.

Of note for this clonotype: An end of the junction differs from the germline gene, which may be a read error. The chain uses TRBV9 and TRBJ2-3; tentative D call: TRBD2 (7 bases). Germline assignment: CDR1 SGDLS and CDR2 YYNGEE. CDR3 length: 16 residues. For the CDR3, the DNA is TGTGTCAGCAGCGGCGGGGGCCGGAAAAGCACAGATACGCAGTATTTT. This gives the protein CVSSGGGRKSTDTQYF.

This clonotype was observed a few times. The CDR3 protein is CASSWGTGELNEQYF. CDR3 in DNA: TGTGCCAGCAGTTGGGGGACAGGGGAGTTGAATGAGCAGTACTTC. The chain carries TRBV12-3 or TRBV12-4 and TRBJ2-1, with 10 positions matching TRBD1. Matching the DNA end better, TRBJ2-7 makes the J call doubtful. There are 15 residues in the CDR3.

This clonotype occurred many times. The chain couples TRBV7-9 to TRBJ2-7, with TRBD1 matching over 7 bases. Germline CDR1 reads SEHNR; CDR2 reads FQNEAQ (reference sequence). The CDR3 spans 15 residues. After removal of 4 bases from V and 0 bases from J, the junction contained 6 bases not matched to a gene. CDR3: CASSSARDSSYEQYF. For the CDR3, the DNA is TGTGCCAGCAGCTCCGCCCGGGACAGCTCCTACGAGCAGTACTTC.

The genes are TRBV25-1 and TRBJ2-3; D gene uncertain. This CDR3 spans 16 amino acids. Trimming took off 3 bases at V and 2 bases at J, with 15 bases between the two ends. The V gene's germline CDR1 is MGHDK and CDR2 SYGVNS. The CDR3: CASSDTLESLTDTQYF. The CDR3 DNA sequence: TGTGCCAGCAGTGATACCCTAGAGTCCCTCACAGATACGCAGTATTTT.

This clonotype was observed a handful of times. The chain recombines TRBV2 with TRBJ1-4, with D possibly being TRBD1 (5 bases). This CDR3 is 16 amino acids long. Trimming removed 5 bases from V and 0 bases from J, with 13 bases in between. The germline CDR1 and CDR2 sequences are SNHLY and FYNNEI. The CDR3 DNA follows: TGTGCCAGCAGTCTTCCTTCAGGGACAACTAATGAAAAACTGTTTTTT. Encoded protein: CASSLPSGTTNEKLFF.

This clonotype was counted between two and nine times. This sequence joins TRBV10-3 and TRBJ2-5; D unclear. Trimming shortened V by 6 bases and J by 11 bases, and 22 bases separated the two germline ends. The V gene's germline CDR1 is ENHRY and CDR2 SYGVKD. The CDR3 covers 14 residues. CDR3 DNA sequence: TGTGCCATCAGCCTTCGGACGGCCCGGAGAGAGCAGTACTTC. This codes for CAISLRTARREQYF.

Concerning this clonotype itself: A clone one base away is much larger, so this may be a read error. This chain joins TRBV10-3 and TRBJ2-7; 13 nucleotides line up with TRBD2. V was clipped by 6 bases and J by 7 bases; unmatched bases: 9. The length of the CDR3 is 15 residues. The germline V gene encodes CDR1 ENHRY and CDR2 SYGVKD. The CDR3 coding sequence is TGTGCCATCAGGACTAGCGGGGGGACCTACAATGAGCAGTACTTC. Translating gives CAIRTSGGTYNEQYF.